These 30 T cell receptor beta chains came from one sample sequenced in a study of siplizumab effects on memory and regulatory T cells. Clones were read by immunoSEQ multiplex PCR, and TCRdb kept only the in-frame ones, dropping some. The sample has 95,000 to 110,000 clones; about 93% are singletons. Sequenced: Tregs sorted from blood. The receptors derive from a human donor in good health.

The chain has TRBV5-4 and TRBJ2-3, with 12 nucleotides matching TRBD1. The V gene's germline CDR1 is SGHNT and CDR2 YYREEE (reference sequence). The CDR3 consists of 15 residues. Trimming cost V 4 bases and J 7 bases; bases outside gene matches: 7. The CDR3 region has the DNA TGTGCCAGCAGCCTCGGGACAGGGGGCCGGAATACGCAGTATTTT. It encodes CASSLGTGGRNTQYF.

The chain uses TRBV30 and TRBJ2-2; D gene uncertain. V lost 5 bases to trimming and J lost 6 bases, with 7 bases between them. Germline values: CDR1 GTSNPN, CDR2 SVGIG (reference sequence). The CDR3 contains 11 residues. CDR3 sequence reads: CAWGYAGELFF. For the CDR3, the DNA is TGTGCCTGGGGGTACGCCGGGGAGCTGTTTTTT.

The chain links TRBV5-1 to TRBJ1-1, with D hard to call. CDR3 size: 15 residues. Germline V CDR1 and CDR2: SGHRS, YFSETQ. The germline V and J ends were trimmed by 0 bases and 2 bases, with 11 bases remaining between them. The CDR3 region has the DNA TGCGCCAGCAGCTTGGCCGGAACGCTAAACACTGAAGCTTTCTTT. Translation: CASSLAGTLNTEAFF.

J is TRBJ2-1 and V is TRBV4-2; maybe TRBD1 (5 bases). This CDR3 has 16 amino acids. Germline V gives CDR1 LGHNA, CDR2 YNFKEQ. Trimming removed 3 bases at V and 5 bases at J, with 17 bases between. The CDR3 DNA reads TGTGCCAGCAGCCATGCAGGGTCCCTACAAGACAATGAGCAGTTCTTC. Translating it yields CASSHAGSLQDNEQFF.

CDR3 in amino acids: CASSKAGQNTEAFF. The CDR3 DNA sequence: TGTGCCAGCAGCAAAGCGGGGCAGAACACTGAAGCTTTCTTT. The chain is built from TRBV21-1 and TRBJ1-1; TRBD1 is the table's D call, not checked against the DNA. TRBV21-1 is labeled a pseudogene. This CDR3 comprises 14 residues.

The chain joins TRBV20-1 to TRBJ1-1; D unclear. Trimming pared 2 bases from V and 4 bases from J, leaving 5 bases between. This CDR3 spans 11 amino acids. From germline, CDR1 is DFQATT and CDR2 SNEGSKA (reference sequence). The CDR3 is CSARTSTEAFF. DNA for the CDR3: TGCAGTGCTAGAACCAGCACTGAAGCTTTCTTT.

The sample holds one count of this clone. The chain links TRBV9 to TRBJ1-2, with D tentatively TRBD1 (6 bases). With 7 bases removed from V and 6 bases from J, the gap between germline ends came to 10 bases. The CDR3 length is 11 residues. Germline values: CDR1 SGDLS, CDR2 YYNGEE. The CDR3 DNA follows: TGTGCCAGCCGAGAGGGGGATGGCTACACCTTC. It is translated as CASREGDGYTF.

The V call is TRBV6-1, the J call TRBJ2-3; weak D call: TRBD1 (5 bases). Germline CDR1 is MNHNS and CDR2 is SASEGT. V shed 2 bases and J shed 8 bases, with 8 bases lying between them. The CDR3 is made up of 12 amino acids. The CDR3 region is CASSEQGSTQYF. DNA for the CDR3: TGTGCCAGCAGTGAACAGGGATCTACGCAGTATTTT.

In DNA form, the CDR3 reads TGTGCCAGCAGCACTTATTACTCACAGGAAGGAAATCAGCCCCAGCATTTT. This codes for CASSTYYSQEGNQPQHF. The gene calls are TRBV5-6 and TRBJ1-5; a possible D gene is TRBD1 (5 bases). V lost 4 bases, J lost 4 bases, and 21 bases lay in between. The length of the CDR3 is 17 residues. Per germline, CDR1 SGHDT and CDR2 YYEEEE.

This clone was observed once. This chain uses TRBV2 with TRBJ1-2; tentative D call: TRBD1 (5 bases). With 6 bases removed from V and 0 bases from J, the gap between germline ends came to 11 bases. Germline CDR1 SNHLY, CDR2 FYNNEI. The CDR3 consists of 14 residues. The CDR3 DNA sequence: TGTGCCAGCAGCCGGGGGTTCTCTAACTATGGCTACACCTTC. It yields the protein CASSRGFSNYGYTF.

The DNA of the CDR3 is TGTGCCAGCTCACAAACGCGCTCCTACAATGAGCAGTTCTTC. This encodes CASSQTRSYNEQFF. This rearrangement joins TRBV18 to TRBJ2-1; D is uncertain. The ends were cut back, 4 bases at V and 0 bases at J, with 7 bases in the middle. The CDR3 runs 14 residues. CDR1 and CDR2 from the germline V gene are KGHSH and LQKENI.

This clone appeared once. The genes are TRBV4-2 and TRBJ1-2; D is perhaps TRBD1 (5 bases). There are 14 residues in the CDR3. Germline V gene sequence: CDR1 LGHNA, CDR2 YNFKEQ. Trimming took 1 base from V and 2 from J, leaving 8 bases between them. CDR3 protein: CASSQGDANYGYTF. CDR3 in DNA: TGTGCCAGCAGCCAAGGGGACGCCAACTATGGCTACACCTTC.

The chain has TRBV7-9 and TRBJ2-7, with 7 bases that match TRBD1. With 5 bases clipped from V and 0 bases from J, the junction kept 4 bases outside the gene matches. The CDR3 totals 14 residues. Germline CDR1 reads SEHNR; CDR2 reads FQNEAQ (reference sequence). CDR3 coding DNA: TGTGCCAGCAGCCTGGGACAGAGCTCCTACGAGCAGTACTTC. Protein product: CASSLGQSSYEQYF.

The chain uses TRBV9 and TRBJ2-3; 10 bases agree with TRBD2. V lost 3 bases, J lost 3 bases, and 7 bases stayed unmatched. Germline V CDR1 and CDR2: SGDLS, YYNGEE. The CDR3 consists of 16 residues. In DNA form, the CDR3 reads TGTGCCAGCAGCGCCGCTCCACTAGCGGGGACAGATACGCAGTATTTT. It is translated as CASSAAPLAGTDTQYF.

The V and J genes are TRBV5-4 and TRBJ2-5, with D perhaps assigned TRBD1 or TRBD2 (5 bases each). CDR1 and CDR2 from the germline V gene are SGHNT and YYREEE (reference sequence). The V end was cut by 2 bases, the J end by 2 bases, with 13 bases between. CDR3 length: 15 residues. The CDR3 DNA follows: TGTGCCAGCAGCTTCGGGGCTGCGGTACAAGAGACCCAGTACTTC. This gives the protein CASSFGAAVQETQYF.

This rearrangement joins TRBV7-9 to TRBJ2-1; D perhaps matches TRBD2 (5 bases). Germline CDR1 SEHNR, CDR2 FQNEAQ (reference sequence). The CDR3 runs 15 residues. The V end lost 4 bases, the J end lost 0 bases, and 10 bases lay between the germline ends. The CDR3 loop is CASSSSSRSYNEQFF. The DNA for the CDR3 is TGTGCCAGCAGCTCTAGCAGTCGCTCCTACAATGAGCAGTTCTTC.

V and J are TRBV7-9 and TRBJ1-5; D is uncertain. Trimming removed 0 bases at V and 6 bases at J, with 15 bases between. Germline assignment: CDR1 SEHNR and CDR2 FQNEAQ (reference sequence). CDR3 length equals 16 residues. CDR3 amino acids: CASSLAVTDGSQPQHF. CDR3 bases: TGTGCCAGCAGCTTAGCGGTGACGGACGGGTCTCAGCCCCAGCATTTT.

This chain joins TRBV18 and TRBJ2-7; tentative D call: TRBD2 (6 bases). The CDR3 spans 17 residues. Germline loops: CDR1 KGHSH, CDR2 LQKENI. V lost 3 bases and J lost 3, with 21 bases in between. The CDR3 DNA sequence: TGTGCCAGCTCACCTGCCCGGACCCGGGGACTTGGCTACGAGCAGTACTTC. As protein: CASSPARTRGLGYEQYF.

V usage is TRBV12-5 and J usage is TRBJ1-4, with D tentatively TRBD1 (6 bases). The CDR3 is made up of 15 amino acids. CDR1 is LGHNT, CDR2 FRNRAP, per germline. Between the trimmed V and J ends, which lost 0 bases and 5 bases, there was a span of 10 bases. The CDR3 coding sequence is TGTGCTAGTGGTTTGGTAGGGGGAGGAAATGAAAAACTGTTTTTT. Its translation is CASGLVGGGNEKLFF.

V gene TRBV6-5 combines with J gene TRBJ1-1; TRBD1 matches at 8 bases. Losses at the gene ends were 5 bases for V and 4 bases for J; bases not matched to a gene: 6. The CDR3 length is 14 residues. Germline V lookup: CDR1 MNHEY, CDR2 SVGAGI. The CDR3 is CASSQGQVSTEAFF. The DNA for the CDR3 is TGTGCCAGCAGTCAGGGACAGGTTAGCACTGAAGCTTTCTTT.

J is TRBJ1-1 and V is TRBV15; D is ambiguous. The CDR3 is 13 amino acids. The V gene lost 4 bases and the J gene lost 6 bases, with 12 bases spanning the gap. Germline V gene sequence: CDR1 LNHNV, CDR2 YYDKDF (reference sequence). CDR3 nucleotide sequence: TGTGCCACCAGCAAGGATACGGGCTCTGAAGCTTTCTTT. Its protein is CATSKDTGSEAFF.

The chain is built from TRBV29-1 and TRBJ2-5; 7 nucleotides match TRBD2. Germline CDR1 and CDR2: SQVTM and ANQGSEA. The CDR3 extends over 12 amino acids. V gave up 2 bases and J gave up 5 bases; unmatched junction bases: 2. CDR3 sequence: CSVEKGGETQYF. CDR3 coding DNA: TGCAGCGTTGAAAAGGGAGGGGAGACCCAGTACTTC.

This clone was seen once. This chain uses TRBV5-1 with TRBJ2-5, with D perhaps matching TRBD1 or TRBD2 (7 bases each). The V gene's germline CDR1 is SGHRS and CDR2 YFSETQ. V was shortened by 3 bases and J by 4 bases, with 16 bases between the two germline ends. The CDR3 runs to 15 residues. CDR3 DNA sequence: TGCGCCAGCAGCTCCACAGGGGAGCGGGGAGAGACCCAGTACTTC. As protein: CASSSTGERGETQYF.

The chain recombines TRBV6-5 with TRBJ2-7; 7 nucleotides align to TRBD2. Losses at the gene ends were 6 bases for V and 4 bases for J; bases not matched to a gene: 3. The CDR3 totals 12 residues. The germline gives CDR1 MNHEY, CDR2 SVGAGI. CDR3 DNA sequence: TGTGCCAGCAGGCGGACTAGTTACGAGCAGTACTTC. It codes for CASRRTSYEQYF.

The V and J genes are TRBV30 and TRBJ1-1; D remains ambiguous. Trimming removed 3 bases at V and 12 bases at J, with 14 bases between. Germline V gene sequence: CDR1 GTSNPN, CDR2 SVGIG (reference sequence). The CDR3 contains 11 residues. CDR3 nucleotides: TGTGCCTGGAGGCTCGATAGTCTCCCTTTCTTT. Amino acid sequence: CAWRLDSLPFF.

The chain recombines TRBV5-6 with TRBJ1-5; D is unclear. V lost 4 bases and J lost 4, with 6 bases in between. The germline CDR1 and CDR2 sequences are SGHDT and YYEEEE. This CDR3 is built from 12 residues. The DNA for the CDR3 is TGTGCCAGCAGCAACTTGAATCAGCCCCAGCATTTT. As protein: CASSNLNQPQHF.

The V and J genes are TRBV7-9 and TRBJ2-7, with D unresolved. CDR1 is SEHNR, CDR2 FQNEAQ, per germline (reference sequence). V was clipped by 2 bases and J by 6 bases, with 8 bases between them. The CDR3 extends over 12 amino acids. The CDR3 here is CASSLFGGEQYF. The CDR3 nucleotides are TGTGCCAGCAGCTTATTTGGTGGCGAGCAGTACTTC. Supplemented by reference TRBV7-9 and TRBJ2-7, the full variable domain reads DTGVSQNPRHKITKRGQNVTFRCDPISEHNRLYWYRQTLGQGPEFLTYFQNEAQLEKSRLLSDRFSAERPKGSFSTLEIQRTEQGDSAMYLCASSLFGGEQYFGPGTRLTVT.

V is TRBV4-1 and J is TRBJ1-5, with unresolved D. The CDR3 extends over 15 amino acids. Germline CDR1 reads MGHRA; CDR2 reads YSYEKL. Between the trimmed V and J ends, which lost 0 bases and 4 bases, there was a span of 10 bases. The CDR3 is CASSQESPENQPQHF. As DNA, the CDR3 is TGCGCCAGCAGCCAAGAGAGTCCAGAGAATCAGCCCCAGCATTTT.

V gene TRBV20-1 combines with J gene TRBJ2-3, with a tentative D call TRBD2 (6 bases). Germline CDR1 and CDR2: DFQATT and SNEGSKA (reference sequence). The CDR3 length is 9 residues. V lost 6 bases and J lost 11, with 9 bases in between. The CDR3 protein is CSALGGQYF. CDR3 bases: TGCAGTGCCCTCGGGGGGCAGTATTTT.

This clone appeared once. The rearrangement joins TRBV5-4 to TRBJ1-1; D is undetermined. Per germline, CDR1 SGHNT and CDR2 YYREEE (reference sequence). Trimming took 1 base from V and 5 from J, leaving 9 bases between them. This CDR3 comprises 13 residues. The CDR3 loop is CASSLLGGTEAFF. As DNA, the CDR3 is TGTGCCAGCAGCTTGCTGGGAGGAACTGAAGCTTTCTTT. Looking up the rest from reference TRBV5-4 and TRBJ1-1 gives the full variable domain: ETGVTQSPTHLIKTRGQQVTLRCSSQSGHNTVSWYQQALGQGPQFIFQYYREEENGRGNFPPRFSGLQFPNYSSELNVNALELDDSALYLCASSLLGGTEAFFGQGTRLTVV.